This T cell receptor (beta chain) was obtained from a study of T cell repertoires in cytomegalovirus infection. Study summary: The authors used CMV epitopes that were HLA-C-restricted (recently identified) and HLA-B-restricted (well studied). Indications of both CMV infection and matching HLA type were provided by public TCR beta signatures.

In regard to this clonotype: The antigen remains unidentified.

The study's findings and limits: The ex vivo response was dominated by HLA-C-restricted CMV-specific TCR beta clonotypes. CMV carriers having the relevant HLA were flagged by cumulative public TCR beta family frequency.

TCRdb ran MiXCR on the reads and lists one entry per CDR3 protein. The data show hundreds of thousands of distinct CDR3 sequences, around 35% seen once. Sequences were derived from cultured PBMCs, sampled from culture after CMV antigen stimulation. This receptor was taken from a human donor in good health (CMV status not recorded). Some clones in this sample may be carry-over from other donors' samples.

The CDR3 here is CASTQRDRGLGELFF. The CDR3 coding sequence is TGTGCCAGCACCCAAAGGGACAGGGGACTCGGGGAGCTGTTTTTT. The rearrangement joins TRBV12-3 or TRBV12-4 to TRBJ2-2; 10 nucleotides align to TRBD1. V shed 7 bases, J shed 7 bases, and the junction held 9 bases outside the gene matches. The CDR3 is 15 amino acids.